This note documents a single TCR beta chain sequence. The conserved phenylalanine or tryptophan is not found at the CDR3 terminus, so this likely reflects a read error. This sample's RNA came from whole unsorted tissue. This CDR3 region has 16 residues. V trimming: 7 bases; J trimming: 7 bases; junction bases outside the gene matches: 15. Germline V gives CDR1 LGHNA, CDR2 YSLEER. This entry is derived from a study of tumor and adjacent non-tumor tissue in lung cancer. TCRbeta libraries were built with three rounds of nested PCR, modified from ARM-PCR. From the multiplex PCR reads, TCRdb called clonotypes with MiXCR, one entry per CDR3 protein. This table holds tens of thousands of distinct CDR3 sequences, roughly 76% found once.

The TCR sequence derives from a woman aged 50 to 60 with non-small cell lung cancer. The material sequenced was lung tumor tissue. The chain uses TRBV4-3 and TRBJ2-7, with 11 bases aligning to TRBD2. The CDR3 is CASIPRVAGGVGEQYL. The CDR3 nucleotides are TGCGCCAGCATCCCCAGAGTAGCGGGAGGGGTTGGGGAGCAGTACTTA.